The clone carrying this T cell receptor (beta chain) was counted ten times or more. The CDR3 is 14 amino acids. Trimming left V 0 bases short and J 3 bases short, with 10 bases between. CDR1 and CDR2 from the germline V gene are SGHDT and YYEEEE. This record comes from a study of blood T cells in healthy people across ages. Through a sample-barcoded 5' primer and a J-beta primer mix, a second PCR was run for 7 to 11 cycles. Through a template-switch adaptor with 12 random nucleotides, each cDNA molecule received a tag. All samples gave at least 3 million CDR3-containing paired-end reads. TCRdb redid the calling of the 5' RACE reads with MiXCR, one entry per CDR3 protein. The top ten hold approximately 22% of the sample, which has under 800,000 distinct CDR3 sequences, 40% to 45% seen once.

What was sequenced was blood. This chain connects TRBV5-6 to TRBJ2-7, with D possibly being TRBD2 (5 bases). This TCR came from a woman aged 55-69 years in good health. CDR3 DNA: TGTGCCAGCAGCTTGGAACCACGGGACTACGAGCAGTACTTC. Translation gives CASSLEPRDYEQYF.